One and the same sample provided the 10 T cell receptor beta chains below, sequenced in a study of blood T cells in healthy people across ages. Next came a second PCR, run for about 6 to 12 cycles, which used a sample-barcoded 5' primer along with a J-beta primer mix. MiXCR, run by TCRdb on the 5' RACE reads, gives a single entry per CDR3 protein. The sample yields 1,500,000 or so distinct CDR3 sequences, around 59% seen once. Sequenced sample: blood. These receptors came from a man aged 18-30 years in good health.

The rearrangement joins TRBV6-4 to TRBJ2-3; D assignment may be TRBD1 or TRBD2 (5 bases each). Trimming shortened V by 5 bases and J by 0 bases, and 12 bases separated the two germline ends. This CDR3 has 15 residues. Germline V lookup: CDR1 MRHNA, CDR2 SNTAGT. The CDR3, as DNA: TGTGCCAGCAGTCTGACTTGGGACAGCACAGATACGCAGTATTTT. Translation gives CASSLTWDSTDTQYF.

The chain recombines TRBV4-1 with TRBJ2-7; the D call may be TRBD1 or TRBD2 (6 bases each). The germline V gene encodes CDR1 MGHRA and CDR2 YSYEKL. The CDR3 runs to 13 residues. Trimming removed 2 bases at V and 5 bases at J, with 10 bases between. CDR3 loop: CASSQLGGNEQYF. The CDR3 coding sequence is TGCGCCAGCAGCCAATTAGGGGGGAACGAGCAGTACTTC.

In the case of this clonotype: One end of the junction varies from germline; a read error may be responsible. The rearrangement links TRBV29-1 to TRBJ1-2; no firm D call. Germline CDR1 is SQVTM and CDR2 is ANQGSEA. The CDR3 consists of 12 residues. CDR3 DNA sequence: TGCAGCGTTGAAATGTTGAGCTATGGCCACACCTTC. Its translation: CSVEMLSYGHTF. Using reference TRBV29-1 and TRBJ1-2 for the parts outside the CDR3, the full variable domain is SAVISQKPSRDICQRGTSLTIQCQVDSQVTMMFWYRQQPGQSLTLIATANQGSEATYESGFVIDKFPISRPNLTFSTLTVSNMSPEDSSIYLCSVEMLSYGHTFGSGTRLTVV.

This clonotype has just a few counts. The chain is built from TRBV7-2 and TRBJ2-5; the match to TRBD2 covers 12 bases. The CDR3 sequence is 12 residues long. V was pared by 3 bases and J by 13 bases, with 3 bases of the junction left unmatched. CDR1 is SGHTA and CDR2 is FQGNSA in the germline V gene. CDR3 loop: CASSFLAGGLYF. The CDR3 DNA is TGTGCCAGCAGCTTCCTAGCGGGGGGGTTGTACTTC.

This chain joins TRBV4-1 and TRBJ2-7, with 9 nucleotides matching TRBD2. The CDR3 totals 18 residues. V lost 3 bases to trimming and J lost 3 bases; unmatched junction nucleotides: 15. CDR1 and CDR2 from the germline V gene are MGHRA and YSYEKL. Here the CDR3 reads CASSQWQSAGGLVYEQYF. The CDR3 nucleotides are TGCGCCAGCAGCCAGTGGCAATCAGCGGGGGGTCTAGTCTACGAGCAGTACTTC.

This sequence joins TRBV6-5 and TRBJ2-5; possible D gene TRBD1, 6 bases. Germline V gives CDR1 MNHEY, CDR2 SVGAGI. This CDR3 region has 14 residues. The V and J ends lost 6 bases and 2 bases respectively, with 13 bases between them. The CDR3: CASRPGTFQETQYF. The CDR3 nucleotides read TGTGCCAGCAGGCCCGGGACATTTCAAGAGACCCAGTACTTC.

This chain uses TRBV7-9 with TRBJ1-1; tentatively, D is TRBD1 (6 bases). Per the germline V gene, CDR1 is SEHNR and CDR2 is FQNEAQ (reference sequence). The CDR3 has 14 amino acids. Trimming removed 7 bases from V and 3 bases from J, with 15 bases in between. The CDR3 loop reads CASTPQKGDTEAFF. CDR3 nucleotides: TGTGCCAGCACCCCTCAAAAGGGGGACACTGAAGCTTTCTTT.

V usage is TRBV20-1 and J usage is TRBJ2-5; D may be TRBD1 (7 bases). CDR1 and CDR2 from the germline V gene are DFQATT and SNEGSKA (reference sequence). Trimming left V 2 bases short and J 1 base short, with 23 bases between. The CDR3 contains 18 residues. The CDR3 nucleotides are TGCAGTGCTAGACCAAACTACAGGGGACTGACTCTCCAAGAGACCCAGTACTTC. It encodes CSARPNYRGLTLQETQYF.

DNA for the CDR3: TGTGCCAGCAGTAGCACGTTAGGCTACACCTTC. Its translation is CASSSTLGYTF. The J gene is TRBJ1-2, the V gene TRBV28; no clear D gene. CDR3 size: 11 residues. CDR1 is MDHEN and CDR2 is SYDVKM in the germline V gene. V was trimmed by 5 bases and J by 8 bases, leaving 9 bases between them.

This chain links TRBV7-9 with TRBJ2-1; the D gene is possibly TRBD1 (5 bases). CDR3 length equals 18 residues. Trimming cost V 4 bases and J 4 bases, with 23 bases left between them. The germline V gene encodes CDR1 SEHNR and CDR2 FQNEAQ (reference sequence). The CDR3, as DNA: TGTGCCAGCAGCTCGAAAGTTCCTACGGACAAAGAATACAATGAGCAGTTCTTC. Translation gives CASSSKVPTDKEYNEQFF.